The clone carrying this T cell receptor (beta chain) has a single count. The assay was run at deep level. Some clones are missing from TCRdb's copy, which holds only in-frame ones; the method was immunoSEQ multiplex PCR. Found here are about 600,000 clones, around 97% of them singletons; the top ten hold about 0.06%. The source of the sample is a study of shared clonotypes between healthy human individuals. The germline CDR1 and CDR2 sequences are LNHDA and SQIVND (reference sequence). The length of the CDR3 is 15 residues. Trimming cost V 5 bases and J 2 bases; bases outside gene matches: 6. Sequenced: naive CD4+ T cells sorted from blood. Subset described: CD45RA+ positively selected. The V call is TRBV19, the J call TRBJ2-7; 10 bases match TRBD1. This sequence originates from a woman under 40 in good health. The CDR3 bases are TGTGCCAGTAGTCACCCGGGACAGGGGACCTACGAGCAGTACTTC. Its protein is CASSHPGQGTYEQYF. The full variable domain, with the rest looked up from reference TRBV19 and TRBJ2-7, is DGGITQSPKYLFRKEGQNVTLSCEQNLNHDAMYWYRQDPGQGLRLIYYSQIVNDFQKGDIAEGYSVSREKKESFPLTVTSAQKNPTAFYLCASSHPGQGTYEQYFGPGTRLTVT.